This is a list of T cell receptor beta chains from one sample in a study of blood T cell repertoires in COVID-19. Profiling relied on immunoSEQ multiplex PCR, and the TCRdb table lists in-frame clones only, not all of them. Among around 250,000 clones listed, 80% to 90% were seen once. The specimen was PBMCs or T cells enriched from blood (not recorded which). The receptor source for this set is a woman between 45 and 65 years old who had recovered from COVID-19. Each CDR3 is given with its conserved first and last residue. A D gene is named only where the DNA matches it firmly. Expanded clones get a size class; other rows say once, few or many, or leave the size out.

size,J,D,V,CDR3,DNA
-,TRBJ2-3,TRBD1,TRBV5-7,CASSPTDRGLTASTDTQYF,TGTGCCAGCAGCCCCACAGACAGGGGGCTGACCGCTAGCACAGATACGCAGTATTTT
once,TRBJ2-3,TRBD2,TRBV2,CASSTGTRRTDTQYF,TGTGCCAGCAGTACCGGGACTAGGCGCACAGATACGCAGTATTTT
many,TRBJ1-5,TRBD1,TRBV27,CASSLTGTVVQPQHF,TGTGCCAGCAGTTTAACCGGGACAGTAGTTCAGCCCCAGCATTTT
few,TRBJ2-6,-,TRBV21-1,CASSAPSTGANVLTF,TGTGCCAGCAGCGCACCATCGACAGGGGCCAACGTCCTGACTTTC
-,TRBJ1-1,-,TRBV4-2,CASSQDTTAGRRDTEAFF,TGTGCCAGCAGCCAAGATACGACAGCTGGAAGACGGGACACTGAAGCTTTCTTT
-,TRBJ1-5,TRBD1,TRBV29-1,CSVGTGGFAQHF,TGCAGCGTTGGGACAGGGGGCTTCGCCCAGCATTTT
once,TRBJ2-3,TRBD1,TRBV7-7,CASSPRQGLDTQYF,TGTGCTAGCAGCCCTCGACAGGGGCTAGATACGCAGTATTTT
-,TRBJ2-3,TRBD1,TRBV12-3/TRBV12-4,CASTRDRGDTQYF,TGTGCCAGCACCCGGGACAGGGGAGATACGCAGTATTTT
-,TRBJ1-6,TRBD1,TRBV2,CASGPGTGEMEPPLHF,TGTGCCAGCGGACCCGGGACAGGGGAGATGGAACCACCCCTCCACTTT
-,TRBJ2-7,TRBD2,TRBV2,CASSGGAGGPVDEQYF,TGTGCCAGCAGCGGAGGGGCGGGAGGGCCGGTCGACGAGCAGTACTTC
-,TRBJ1-5,TRBD1,TRBV9,CASSVGQGANQPQHF,TGTGCCAGCAGCGTAGGACAGGGGGCGAATCAGCCCCAGCATTTT
-,TRBJ1-2,-,TRBV5-1,CASSPDSIYGYTF,TGCGCCAGCAGCCCGGACAGCATCTATGGCTACACCTTC
-,TRBJ2-2,-,TRBV6-2/TRBV6-3,CASSRGGELFF,TGTGCCAGCAGTAGGGGCGGGGAGCTGTTTTTT
-,TRBJ2-5,TRBD2,TRBV19,CASRGLAVKETQYF,TGTGCCAGTAGAGGACTAGCGGTTAAAGAGACCCAGTACTTC
-,TRBJ2-7,TRBD1,TRBV18,CASSPGTGTYEQYF,TGTGCCAGCTCACCAGGGACAGGGACGTACGAGCAGTACTTC
-,TRBJ2-1,TRBD2,TRBV7-9,CASSPRKLAGGYNEQFF,TGTGCCAGCAGCCCAAGAAAACTAGCGGGAGGCTACAATGAGCAGTTCTTC
-,TRBJ2-2,TRBD2,TRBV18,CASSPRRETSGELFF,TGTGCCAGCTCACCAAGGCGGGAGACGTCCGGGGAGCTGTTTTTT
once,TRBJ2-5,TRBD1,TRBV5-1,CASSSGQGVLETQYF,TGCGCCAGCAGCTCGGGACAGGGGGTATTGGAGACCCAGTACTTC
-,TRBJ1-6,TRBD1,TRBV30,CAWSVGTGNSPLHF,TGTGCCTGGAGTGTGGGGACAGGGAATTCACCCCTCCACTTT
-,TRBJ1-1,-,TRBV12-3/TRBV12-4,CATELEVDRAFF,TGTGCCACCGAGTTGGAGGTGGATCGAGCTTTCTTT
-,TRBJ2-3,TRBD2,TRBV9,CASSVAQTSVTDTQYF,TGTGCCAGCAGCGTAGCACAGACTAGCGTCACAGATACGCAGTATTTT
-,TRBJ2-2,-,TRBV6-5,CAVKYKNTGELFF,TGTGCCGTAAAATACAAGAACACCGGGGAGCTGTTTTTT
-,TRBJ2-5,TRBD2,TRBV7-7,CASSLRSGVQETQYF,TGTGCTAGCAGCTTGCGTAGCGGGGTCCAAGAGACCCAGTACTTC
-,TRBJ2-3,-,TRBV5-1,CASSPSRTGTDTQYF,TGCGCCAGCAGCCCCAGCAGAACGGGGACAGATACGCAGTATTTT
-,TRBJ2-2,-,TRBV5-1,CASSLGGGVNTGELFF,TGCGCCAGCAGCTTGGGAGGCGGGGTGAACACCGGGGAGCTGTTTTTT
-,TRBJ2-3,TRBD2,TRBV6-1,CASSDRTSGVGASYTQYF,TGTGCCAGCAGTGACAGGACTAGCGGGGTAGGGGCCTCATATACGCAGTATTTT
-,TRBJ2-2,TRBD1,TRBV27,CASSLDRGNTGELFF,TGTGCCAGCAGTTTAGACAGGGGAAACACCGGGGAGCTGTTTTTT
once,TRBJ1-1,-,TRBV28,CASSLVPDRRVDTEAFF,TGTGCCAGCAGTTTGGTCCCGGACAGACGGGTGGACACTGAAGCTTTCTTT
-,TRBJ1-1,-,TRBV5-1,CASSLFGENTEAFF,TGCGCCAGCAGCTTGTTCGGGGAAAACACTGAAGCTTTCTTT